The 26 T cell receptor beta chains below were found in one sample sequenced in a study of T cell repertoires in cytomegalovirus infection. Each CDR3 protein gets one entry after TCRdb re-called the reads with MiXCR. The sample shows about 920,000 distinct CDR3 sequences, under 40% of them seen only once. These receptors have no known antigen. The source was cultured CD8+ T cells from PBMCs, collected from culture after CMV antigen stimulation. These receptors were collected from a human donor in good health (CMV status not recorded). Some clones in this sample may be carry-over from other donors' samples.

This clonotype was counted a few times. The J gene is TRBJ2-3, the V gene TRBV6-2 or TRBV6-3; 15 nucleotides match TRBD2. V shed 5 bases and J 2 bases; nucleotides not matched to a gene: 11. Per germline, CDR1 MNHEY and CDR2 SVGEGT. The CDR3 is made up of 19 amino acids. CDR3 in amino acids: CASSPRGLAGGLHTDTQYF. The CDR3 DNA reads as TGTGCCAGCAGTCCCCGAGGACTAGCGGGGGGGCTACACACAGATACGCAGTATTTT.

This clonotype was seen repeatedly, ten times or more. This chain uses TRBV7-8 with TRBJ2-1, with 8 nucleotides matching TRBD1. The CDR3 has 21 amino acids. CDR1 is SGHVS, CDR2 FQNEAQ, per germline. V gave up 4 bases and J gave up 1 base; unmatched junction bases: 21. CDR3 region: CASSSPLGSGGASRSYNEQFF. The CDR3, as DNA: TGTGCCAGCAGCTCTCCCCTAGGCTCAGGGGGCGCGTCGCGGTCCTACAATGAGCAGTTCTTC. Based on the CDR3 plus reference TRBV7-8 and TRBJ2-1, the full variable domain is GAGVSQSPRYKVAKRGQDVALRCDPISGHVSLFWYQQALGQGPEFLTYFQNEAQLDKSGLPSDRFFAERPEGSVSTLKIQRTQQEDSAVYLCASSSPLGSGGASRSYNEQFFGPGTRLTVL.

This chain joins TRBV7-8 and TRBJ1-1; D is undetermined. The CDR3 consists of 14 residues. Deletions cut 5 bases from V and 3 bases from J, with 13 bases between. CDR1 and CDR2 from the germline V gene are SGHVS and FQNEAQ. In nucleotides, the CDR3 is TGTGCCAGCAGCGCATGGCCTATCGACACTGAAGCTTTCTTT. Amino acid sequence: CASSAWPIDTEAFF. Filled out from reference TRBV7-8 and TRBJ1-1, the complete variable domain reads GAGVSQSPRYKVAKRGQDVALRCDPISGHVSLFWYQQALGQGPEFLTYFQNEAQLDKSGLPSDRFFAERPEGSVSTLKIQRTQQEDSAVYLCASSAWPIDTEAFFGQGTRLTVV.

This clonotype has a count of ten or more. CDR3 nucleotide sequence: TGTGCCAGCAGCTTAATGAGTCCCGTAAAAGAGACCCAGTACTTC. It encodes CASSLMSPVKETQYF. J is TRBJ2-5 and V is TRBV7-9; D remains ambiguous. CDR1 is SEHNR and CDR2 is FQNEAQ in the germline V gene (reference sequence). This CDR3 region has 15 residues. Deletions cut 2 bases from V and 3 bases from J, with 13 bases between.

On this clonotype itself: Given the absence of the conserved phenylalanine or tryptophan at the CDR3 end, a read error is likely. The rearrangement links TRBV27 to TRBJ2-5; D possibly corresponds to TRBD2 (6 bases). The CDR3 contains 15 residues. The germline CDR1 and CDR2 sequences are MNHEY and SMNVEV (reference sequence). Trimming took off 0 bases at V and 1 base at J, with 9 bases between the two ends. For the CDR3, the DNA is TGTGCCAGCAGTTTATCGAGGAGGGCCCAAGAGACCCAGTACTCC. This encodes CASSLSRRAQETQYS.

The chain employs TRBV12-3 or TRBV12-4 and TRBJ1-5, with unresolved D. This CDR3 is 16 amino acids long. Trimming shortened V by 3 bases and J by 0 bases, and 12 bases separated the two germline ends. Here the CDR3 reads CASSFETLYSNQPQHF. The CDR3 DNA reads as TGTGCCAGCAGTTTTGAGACACTCTATAGCAATCAGCCCCAGCATTTT.

The J gene is TRBJ1-1, the V gene TRBV4-3, with TRBD1 as a possible D gene (6 bases). Trimming left V 1 base short and J 4 bases short, with 13 bases between. The CDR3 length is 15 residues. The germline V gene encodes CDR1 LGHNA and CDR2 YSLEER. This chain's CDR3 is CASSQGGHEPTEAFF. The CDR3 DNA is TGCGCCAGCAGCCAAGGGGGACACGAACCCACTGAAGCTTTCTTT.

CDR3 in amino acids: CASSPESIEDRYGYTF. The DNA for the CDR3 is TGTGCCAGCAGCCCCGAGTCCATTGAGGACCGGTATGGCTACACCTTC. The chain recombines TRBV13 with TRBJ1-2; no firm D call. CDR3 size: 16 residues. Deletions cut 5 bases from V and 5 bases from J, with 21 bases between. From germline, CDR1 is PRHDT and CDR2 FYEKMQ (reference sequence). The full variable domain, rest sourced from reference TRBV13 and TRBJ1-2, is AAGVIQSPRHLIKEKRETATLKCYPIPRHDTVYWYQQGPGQDPQFLISFYEKMQSDKGSIPDRFSAQQFSDYHSELNMSSLELGDSALYFCASSPESIEDRYGYTFGSGTRLTVV.

Many counts were recorded for this clonotype. This chain uses TRBV7-2 with TRBJ2-1; tentatively, D is TRBD1 (6 bases). Trimming shortened V by 1 base and J by 6 bases, and 10 bases separated the two germline ends. The CDR3 is made up of 14 amino acids. The germline CDR1 and CDR2 sequences are SGHTA and FQGNSA. The CDR3 region is CASSLGVGANEQFF. In DNA, the CDR3 is TGTGCCAGCAGCTTAGGGGTGGGGGCCAATGAGCAGTTCTTC.

The rearrangement uses TRBV28 and TRBJ1-5; D call uncertain. Germline loops: CDR1 MDHEN, CDR2 SYDVKM. Trimming removed 3 bases from V and 1 base from J, with 10 bases in between. The CDR3 loop spans 15 amino acids. The CDR3 DNA reads as TGTGCCAGCAGTTTGTTCCTCAGGAGCAATCAGCCCCAGCATTTT. As protein: CASSLFLRSNQPQHF.

V is TRBV29-1 and J is TRBJ2-1; 13 positions agree with TRBD2. The CDR3 consists of 17 residues. Germline V lookup: CDR1 SQVTM, CDR2 ANQGSEA. J gave up 0 bases and V 4 bases, and 6 bases lay outside the gene matches. CDR3 DNA sequence: TGCAGCGTTGCCGGGACTAGCGGGGATAGCTCCTACAATGAGCAGTTCTTC. This codes for CSVAGTSGDSSYNEQFF.

This chain connects TRBV20-1 to TRBJ1-5, with TRBD1 matching 7 bases. The CDR3 is made up of 14 amino acids. Germline trimming cut 1 base from V and 5 bases from J; bases unmatched to any gene: 5. In germline, CDR1 is DFQATT, CDR2 SNEGSKA (reference sequence). The CDR3 reads CSARALTGDQPQHF. The CDR3 DNA reads TGCAGTGCTAGAGCCCTTACAGGGGATCAGCCCCAGCATTTT.

J is TRBJ1-4 and V is TRBV4-3; no definite D call. The V end was cut by 1 base, the J end by 4 bases, with 4 bases between. CDR1 and CDR2 (germline): LGHNA, YSLEER. This CDR3 comprises 13 residues. In nucleotides, the CDR3 is TGCGCCAGCAGCCAAGGGTATAATGAAAAACTGTTTTTT. This encodes CASSQGYNEKLFF.

This clonotype was picked up a small number of times. The V gene is TRBV24-1, the J gene TRBJ2-1; D uncertain. V was shortened by 3 bases and J by 2 bases, with 10 bases between the two germline ends. The V gene's germline CDR1 is KGHDR and CDR2 SFDVKD. The CDR3 consists of 15 residues. CDR3 coding DNA: TGTGCCACCAGTGATCCTTCTTATACCTACAATGAGCAGTTCTTC. Its translation is CATSDPSYTYNEQFF.

The chain carries TRBV6-2 or TRBV6-3 and TRBJ1-1; D is ambiguous. The length of the CDR3 is 16 residues. Trimming took off 0 bases at V and 0 bases at J, with 11 bases between the two ends. Germline lookup yields CDR1 MNHEY and CDR2 SVGEGT. The CDR3 spells CASSYSMGGLNTEAFF. The CDR3 DNA reads as TGTGCCAGCAGTTACTCGATGGGTGGCCTGAACACTGAAGCTTTCTTT.

This clonotype was seen only once. This rearrangement joins TRBV6-1 to TRBJ1-2; no firm D call. The CDR3 consists of 14 residues. V was clipped by 0 bases and J by 8 bases, with 13 bases between them. Per the germline V gene, CDR1 is MNHNS and CDR2 is SASEGT. The CDR3 DNA reads TGTGCCAGCAGTGAAGCGCTTCCGGTTCAAGGCTACACCTTC. It translates to CASSEALPVQGYTF.

This clonotype has a handful of counts. This chain connects TRBV7-9 to TRBJ1-4; a weak D match, TRBD1 (6 bases). Deletions cut 5 bases from V and 1 base from J, with 17 bases between. Germline V CDR1 and CDR2: SEHNR, FQNEAQ (reference sequence). This CDR3 is built from 17 residues. The CDR3 coding sequence is TGTGCCAGCAGCCTCGGACAGAGACGGATAACTAATGAAAAACTGTTTTTT. Protein sequence: CASSLGQRRITNEKLFF.

The table lists this clonotype with a few counts. The chain links TRBV11-2 to TRBJ2-2; 15 bases map to TRBD2. After removal of 2 bases from V and 2 bases from J, the junction contained 9 bases not matched to a gene. This CDR3 spans 20 amino acids. Looked up from germline, CDR1 is SGHAT and CDR2 is FQNNGV. The CDR3 DNA follows: TGTGCCAGCAGCTTATTTCGGGGACTAGCGGGGGGCCGTAACACCGGGGAGCTGTTTTTT. Translating gives CASSLFRGLAGGRNTGELFF.

The chain joins TRBV19 to TRBJ2-2; unclear D gene. Germline assignment: CDR1 LNHDA and CDR2 SQIVND (reference sequence). The CDR3 has 16 amino acids. Trimming removed 3 bases from V and 5 bases from J, with 16 bases in between. CDR3: CASSIWQDRRTGELFF. The CDR3 DNA reads TGTGCCAGTAGTATTTGGCAGGACCGACGTACCGGGGAGCTGTTTTTT.

In the case of this clonotype: A read error may explain this, as a much larger clone is one base away. The chain uses TRBV7-2 and TRBJ2-1; TRBD2 matches 7 bases. Trimming removed 10 bases from V and 9 bases from J; junction bases left unmatched: 18. The CDR3 length is 15 residues. Germline CDR1 is SGHTA and CDR2 is FQGNSA. CDR3 nucleotide sequence: TGTGCCAACACCCCCGCGAGCGGGGTTTCGCTTGAGCAGTTCTTC. As protein: CANTPASGVSLEQFF.

This clonotype was found many times. This CDR3 is CASSSLGGNTEAFF. The CDR3 DNA is TGTGCCAGCAGTAGCCTAGGGGGGAACACTGAAGCTTTCTTT. This sequence joins TRBV6-5 and TRBJ1-1; possibly TRBD1 for D (6 bases). Trimming shortened V by 5 bases and J by 1 base, and 11 bases separated the two germline ends. The V gene's germline CDR1 is MNHEY and CDR2 SVGAGI. CDR3 size: 14 residues.

This clonotype was recorded at least ten times. The V call is TRBV7-2, the J call TRBJ2-1, with D perhaps matching TRBD1 or TRBD2 (5 bases each). CDR3 length: 13 amino acids. Trimming left V 4 bases short and J 8 bases short, with 12 bases between. Germline CDR1 reads SGHTA; CDR2 reads FQGNSA. The CDR3 DNA is TGTGCCAGCAGCTGGACCCTGGGACATGAGCAGTTCTTC. It encodes CASSWTLGHEQFF.

The rearrangement uses TRBV11-1 and TRBJ2-7; D ambiguous. CDR1 is SGHAT, CDR2 FQDESV, per germline (reference sequence). V was cut by 1 base and J by 5 bases, with 9 bases left in between. The CDR3 spans 13 residues. The CDR3 nucleotides are TGTGCCAGCAGCTTAGTTGAAGGTAACGAGCAGTACGTC. Protein: CASSLVEGNEQYV.

This chain joins TRBV10-3 and TRBJ2-5; D is uncertain. The V and J ends lost 6 bases and 2 bases respectively, with 4 bases between them. In germline, CDR1 is ENHRY, CDR2 SYGVKD. The CDR3 runs 11 residues. The CDR3 bases are TGTGCCATCAGGGGACAAGAGACCCAGTACTTC. Translated, it gives CAIRGQETQYF.

This chain uses TRBV27 with TRBJ2-1, with 9 bases identical to TRBD1. The ends lost 4 bases at V and 4 bases at J; junction bases unmatched: 14. The CDR3 has 18 residues. Germline CDR1 MNHEY, CDR2 SMNVEV (reference sequence). CDR3 in DNA: TGTGCCAGCAGTTCCAACTTACTCAAGGGACAGGGATACAATGAGCAGTTCTTC. As protein: CASSSNLLKGQGYNEQFF.

This clonotype was counted a few times. V usage is TRBV19 and J usage is TRBJ2-2, with D hard to call. The CDR3 is made up of 13 amino acids. Germline CDR1 and CDR2: LNHDA and SQIVND (reference sequence). V was shortened by 6 bases and J by 1 base, with 6 bases between the two germline ends. For the CDR3, the DNA is TGTGCCAGTAGCCAGTGGAACACCGGGGAGCTGTTTTTT. Its protein product is CASSQWNTGELFF.